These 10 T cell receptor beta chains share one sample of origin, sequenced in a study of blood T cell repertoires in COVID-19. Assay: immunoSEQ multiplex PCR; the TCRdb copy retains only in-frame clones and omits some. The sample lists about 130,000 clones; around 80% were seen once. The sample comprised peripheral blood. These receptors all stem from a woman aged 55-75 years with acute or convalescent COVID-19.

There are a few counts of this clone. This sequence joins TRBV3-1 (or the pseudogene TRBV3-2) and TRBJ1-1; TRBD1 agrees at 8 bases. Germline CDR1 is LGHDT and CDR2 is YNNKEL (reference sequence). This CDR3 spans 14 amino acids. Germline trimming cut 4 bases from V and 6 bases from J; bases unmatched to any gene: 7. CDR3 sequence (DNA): TGTGCCAGCAGCCTGGACAGGGTGGACGCTGAAGCTTTCTTT. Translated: CASSLDRVDAEAFF.

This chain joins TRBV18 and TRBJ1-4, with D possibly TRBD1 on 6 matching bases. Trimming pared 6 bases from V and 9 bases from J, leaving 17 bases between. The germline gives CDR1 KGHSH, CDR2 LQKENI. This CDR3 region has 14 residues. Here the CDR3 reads CASSQGAGEQKLFF. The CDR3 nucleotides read TGTGCCAGCTCCCAAGGGGCAGGGGAGCAAAAACTGTTTTTT.

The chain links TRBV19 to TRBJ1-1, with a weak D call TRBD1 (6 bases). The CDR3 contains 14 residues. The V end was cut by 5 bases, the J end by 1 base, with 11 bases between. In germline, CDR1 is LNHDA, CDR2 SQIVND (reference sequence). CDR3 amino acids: CASSYREGNTEAFF. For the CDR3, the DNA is TGTGCCAGTAGTTACAGGGAGGGGAACACTGAAGCTTTCTTT.

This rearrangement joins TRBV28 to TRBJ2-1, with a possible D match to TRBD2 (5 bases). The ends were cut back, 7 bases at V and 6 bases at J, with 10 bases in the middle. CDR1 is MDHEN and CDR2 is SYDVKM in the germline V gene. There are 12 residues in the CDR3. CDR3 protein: CASNPGGNEQFF. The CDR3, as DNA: TGTGCCAGCAACCCCGGAGGCAATGAGCAGTTCTTC. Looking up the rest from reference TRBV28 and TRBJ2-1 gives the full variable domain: DVKVTQSSRYLVKRTGEKVFLECVQDMDHENMFWYRQDPGLGLRLIYFSYDVKMKEKGDIPEGYSVSREKKERFSLILESASTNQTSMYLCASNPGGNEQFFGPGTRLTVL.

The CDR3 DNA reads TGCGCCAGCAGCCAAGATTGGCGGTTCTATGGCTACACCTTC. It translates to CASSQDWRFYGYTF. The J gene is TRBJ1-2, the V gene TRBV4-1; D is uncertain. CDR1 MGHRA and CDR2 YSYEKL come from the germline V gene. V lost 0 bases and J 4 bases, leaving 9 bases between the germline ends. The CDR3 extends over 14 amino acids.

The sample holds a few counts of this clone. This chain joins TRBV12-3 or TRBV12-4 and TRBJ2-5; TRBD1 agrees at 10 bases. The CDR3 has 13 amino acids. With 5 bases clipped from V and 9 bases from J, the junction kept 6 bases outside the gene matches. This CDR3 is CASSPGQGHPQYF. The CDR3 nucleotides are TGTGCCAGCAGTCCGGGACAGGGGCATCCCCAGTACTTC.

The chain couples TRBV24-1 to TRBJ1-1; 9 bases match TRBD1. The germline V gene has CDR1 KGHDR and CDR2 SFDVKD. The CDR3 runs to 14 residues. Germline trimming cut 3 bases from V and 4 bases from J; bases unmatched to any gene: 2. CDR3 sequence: CATSDRTGVTEAFF. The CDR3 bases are TGTGCCACCAGTGATCGGACAGGGGTCACTGAAGCTTTCTTT.

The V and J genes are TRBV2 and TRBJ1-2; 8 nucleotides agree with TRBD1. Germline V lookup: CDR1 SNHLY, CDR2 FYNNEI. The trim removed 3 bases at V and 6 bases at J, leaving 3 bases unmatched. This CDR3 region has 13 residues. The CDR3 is CASSEFRGHGYTF. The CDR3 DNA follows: TGTGCCAGCAGTGAGTTCAGGGGGCATGGCTACACCTTC.

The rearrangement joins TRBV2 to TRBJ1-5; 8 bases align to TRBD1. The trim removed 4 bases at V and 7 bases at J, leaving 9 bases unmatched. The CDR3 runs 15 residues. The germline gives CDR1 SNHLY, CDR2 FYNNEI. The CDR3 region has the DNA TGTGCCAGCAGTGGGCAGGGGGCGCCGGGACAGCCCCAGCATTTT. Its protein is CASSGQGAPGQPQHF. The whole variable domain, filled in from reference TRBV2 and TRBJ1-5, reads EPEVTQTPSHQVTQMGQEVILRCVPISNHLYFYWYRQILGQKVEFLVSFYNNEISEKSEIFDDQFSVERPDGSNFTLKIRSTKLEDSAMYFCASSGQGAPGQPQHFGDGTRLSIL.

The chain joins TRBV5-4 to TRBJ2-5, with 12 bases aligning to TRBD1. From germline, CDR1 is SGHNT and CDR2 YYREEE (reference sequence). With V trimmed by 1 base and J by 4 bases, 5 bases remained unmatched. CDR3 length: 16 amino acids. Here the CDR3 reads CASSLLGTGGGETQYF. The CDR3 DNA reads TGTGCCAGCAGCTTGTTAGGGACAGGGGGCGGAGAGACCCAGTACTTC.